This T cell receptor beta chain was recorded in a study of T cells in lung cancer brain metastases (dated by TCRdb to 2017 to 2018). Regarding the study in general: About 85% of the 20 patients had a history of tobacco use, with a median of around 38 pack-years. Of the 20 to 25 patients, eighteen received no interval therapy between resection of the primary and resection of the metastasis. The median interval between acquisition of the primary specimen and acquisition of the brain metastasis specimen was about 49 weeks. The cohort included approximately 20 patients who provided approximately 40 specimens, with each patient contributing one primary lung lesion and one brain metastasis. A median age at first diagnosis of about 53 years was recorded for the patients, of whom roughly nine were male and 11 were female. In this study, the TCR beta CDR3 repertoires of fully resected primary non-small cell lung cancers were compared with those of paired brain metastases. DNA integrity number averaged roughly 4 in both primary and metastatic specimens, with no significant difference between sites.

Overall study outcomes, separate from this receptor: Most clones were lesion-specific, with limited overlap between paired lesions (mean Morisita index about 0.23). DNA fragmentation in the FFPE samples may have kept the complete infiltrating T cell repertoire from being retrieved. A significantly larger repertoire fraction was made up by the ten most abundant clones in brain metastases than in primaries, which was suggestive of clonal expansion. Significantly fewer unique productive clones were found in brain metastases than in paired primaries (median approximately 1,500 versus 4,300). It was not possible to control for the effects of preoperative corticosteroids on T cell infiltration in brain metastases.

Patients underwent resection for synchronous oligometastatic disease or delayed recurrence of a solitary brain metastasis. To avoid including cancers other than NSCLC, any patient with a history of multiple malignancies was excluded. Tumor areas were macrodissected from about 5 deparaffinized 10 um unstained sections under guidance from marked H&E slides. All specimens were formalin-fixed and paraffin-embedded (FFPE). The AllPrep DNA/RNA FFPE Kit was used to extract genomic DNA. Each sample received about 2 to 5 ug of genomic DNA as input, and the DNA input was kept equal within each pair of samples. TCR beta libraries were constructed with the immunoSEQ hsTCRbeta Kit, which uses multiplexed V and J gene primers in two PCR steps. The pooled libraries, together with positive and negative controls, were sequenced on an Illumina MiSeq running a 100-cycle paired-end protocol. As for the authors' bioinformatics: The immunoSEQ vendor processed the raw data into normalized, annotated TCR beta repertoire reports. Richness was defined as the number of unique clones by nucleotide sequence, and the iChao1 and Efron-Thisted estimators were used to extrapolate total richness. Pielou's evenness, Simpson's index, top-ten clone proportional abundance, and Morisita overlap index were used to characterize and compare paired lesions. The table comes from immuneACCESS by way of TCRdb, which keeps in-frame sequences with V and J called. Part of the clones is missing from these tables; in studies checked, under half for an unresolved V gene and the rest for unknown reasons. V, J and clone size were drawn from that table, and D and trimming were deduced from the DNA. This sample is represented by under 3,500 clones; about 83% of them were singletons. More than 10% of the sample is held by the ten biggest clonotypes.

Deletion took 4 bases off V and 6 bases off J, with a span of 17 bases between the germline ends. Reading the germline V gene gives CDR1 SGHRS and CDR2 YFSETQ. Its CDR3 holds 15 amino acids, cysteine through phenylalanine. The read is trimmed to its CDR3 DNA, 45 bases read in frame from base 1. As to this clone: Its antigen remains undetermined. Base quality data are lacking; no much larger clone is found one base away.

The rearranged chain carries TRBV5-1 and TRBJ1-5; tentative D gene TRBD1, with 5 bases matching. Specimen: tumor tissue from the primary lung tumor. The cell subset or site tag for this specimen amounts to: primary lung cancer lesion. This sequence was found in a man aged 55 to 70 with non-small cell lung cancer. For the CDR3, the sequence is CASSMDTAPGQPQHF. The DNA sequence is as follows: TGCGCCAGCAGCATGGACACGGCCCCGGGTCAGCCCCAGCATTTT.